This T cell receptor beta chain was identified in a study of cytomegalovirus exposure and HLA in healthy donors. Donors were ostensibly healthy at sampling, although undocumented immune exposures were probable. Trimming removed 2 bases from V and 5 bases from J; junction bases left unmatched: 8. This CDR3 is built from 15 residues. The germline V gene has CDR1 SGHNT and CDR2 YYREEE (reference sequence). 60 Vbeta and 13 Jbeta primers were used in PCR. TCRdb's table, derived via immunoSEQ multiplex PCR, lists solely in-frame clones and lacks some. The listing contains approximately 110,000 clones. The chain uses TRBV5-4 and TRBJ2-5; TRBD1 matches at 8 bases. The origin of this receptor is a man aged 25-45 years in good health and CMV-seronegative. The sample comprised PBMCs. The CDR3 coding sequence is TGTGCCAGCAGCTTACCAGGGGGCGCAGGGGAGACCCAGTACTTC. Translating gives CASSLPGGAGETQYF.